A selection of T cell receptor beta chains follows, all from one sample in a study of T cell responses to AZD1222 COVID-19 vaccine. This table comes from immunoSEQ multiplex PCR, and its TCRdb copy is limited to in-frame clones, with some not included. This sample has about 140,000 clones; 90% to 95% occur once, and the top ten carry over 0.85%. The starting material was peripheral blood, obtained on day 0 of MenACWY control vaccination. The source is an adult in good health. CDR3s include the opening cysteine and the closing phenylalanine or tryptophan. D genes are given only for firm matches. Size is omitted from some rows. Given values are once, few, many or a class for expanded clones.

CDR3aa	CDR3nt	d_gene	v_gene	j_gene	abundance
CASSVGLAGVSIQFF	TGTGCCAGCAGCGTAGGACTAGCGGGAGTTAGTATCCAGTTCTTC	TRBD2	TRBV9	TRBJ2-1	once
CASSFGSRSGQYF	TGTGCCAGTAGTTTCGGTTCCCGATCGGGGCAGTACTTC	.	TRBV19	TRBJ2-7	.
CAWSPGSGSRNEQFF	TGTGCCTGGAGCCCAGGAAGCGGGAGTCGGAATGAGCAGTTCTTC	TRBD2	TRBV30	TRBJ2-1	once
CASSAGGGAQHF	TGTGCCAGCAGCGCTGGAGGTGGGGCCCAGCATTTT	.	TRBV9	TRBJ1-5	.
CASSRKTGILRNEQYF	TGTGCCAGTAGTAGGAAAACAGGGATCCTCCGGAACGAGCAGTACTTC	.	TRBV19	TRBJ2-7	.
CAWSAWPGTDYGYTF	TGTGCCTGGAGTGCCTGGCCGGGGACGGACTATGGCTACACCTTC	.	TRBV30	TRBJ1-2	.
CAISEAVGGSYGYTF	TGTGCCATCAGTGAAGCGGTCGGAGGGAGCTATGGCTACACCTTC	.	TRBV10-3	TRBJ1-2	.
CASSEYATRGNNQPQHF	TGTGCCAGCAGTGAATACGCAACGAGGGGAAACAATCAGCCCCAGCATTTT	.	TRBV25-1	TRBJ1-5	.
CASSQSGSSGNTIYF	TGCGCCAGCAGTCAATCGGGTAGCTCTGGAAACACCATATATTTT	.	TRBV23-1	TRBJ1-3	.
CASSQLPDRNTEAFF	TGTGCCAGCAGCCAATTACCGGACAGGAACACTGAAGCTTTCTTT	.	TRBV6-5	TRBJ1-1	few
CATSDPGQGASSYGYTF	TGTGCCACCAGCGACCCGGGACAGGGGGCCTCGAGCTATGGCTACACCTTC	TRBD1	TRBV15	TRBJ1-2	once
CASSEGESSYNEQFF	TGCGCCAGCAGTGAAGGGGAAAGCTCCTACAATGAGCAGTTCTTC	.	TRBV10-2	TRBJ2-1	.
CASSYSTQRGNSPLHF	TGTGCCAGCAGTTACTCGACCCAGAGGGGGAATTCACCCCTCCACTTT	.	TRBV6-5	TRBJ1-6	.
CASSRQGQDTQYF	TGTGCCAGCAGCCGACAGGGGCAAGATACGCAGTATTTT	TRBD1	TRBV5-6	TRBJ2-3	.
CASSSERGQGEGTDTQYF	TGTGCCAGCAGCTCCGAACGGGGACAGGGGGAGGGAACAGATACGCAGTATTTT	TRBD1	TRBV5-4	TRBJ2-3	.
CASSQPGNTIYF	TGCGCCAGCAGCCAGCCGGGAAACACCATATATTTT	.	TRBV5-1	TRBJ1-3	few
CASSSGPAGEKLFF	TGTGCCAGCAGCTCTGGGCCAGCTGGGGAAAAACTGTTTTTT	.	TRBV5-6	TRBJ1-4	.
CSALDRGGYTF	TGCAGTGCGCTGGACAGGGGCGGCTACACCTTC	TRBD1	TRBV20-1	TRBJ1-2	.
CASTRTLTVYGYTF	TGCGCCAGCACCCGCACCTTGACTGTTTACGGCTACACCTTC	.	TRBV4-1	TRBJ1-2	.
CASSTPGTGNQPQHF	TGTGCCAGCAGCACCCCCGGGACAGGCAATCAGCCCCAGCATTTT	TRBD1	TRBV11-2	TRBJ1-5	.
CASSQDLRGQETQYF	TGTGCCAGCAGCCAAGACCTGAGGGGCCAAGAGACCCAGTACTTC	.	TRBV4-2	TRBJ2-5	.
CASSQEQGRYGYTF	TGTGCCAGCAGCCAAGAACAGGGGCGCTATGGCTACACCTTC	TRBD1	TRBV3-1/TRBV3-2	TRBJ1-2	.
CASSLGPAGSPLHF	TGCGCCAGCAGCTTAGGGCCCGCGGGGTCACCCCTCCACTTT	.	TRBV5-1	TRBJ1-6	.